This T cell receptor beta chain comes out of a study of T-cell memory formation after mild COVID-19. TCRdb analysed the 5' RACE reads with MiXCR anew, one entry per CDR3 protein. Here the sample spans 400,000 or so distinct CDR3 sequences, around 20% being singletons. Looked up from germline, CDR1 is SGHRS and CDR2 is YFSETQ. Trimming removed 2 bases from V and 13 bases from J, with 30 bases in between. There are 18 residues in the CDR3. Sequenced material: PBMCs or a T cell subset sorted from them (not recorded which). V usage is TRBV5-1 and J usage is TRBJ1-4; the D is unclear. This receptor was taken from an adult woman who had mild COVID-19 (a few samples of this study predate the infection). Cell type and time point are not known. As DNA, the CDR3 is TGCGCCAGCAGCTTTCTATTGTCTGAGCAGGTCCCCCCGGTTGGACTGTTTTTT. It encodes CASSFLLSEQVPPVGLFF.